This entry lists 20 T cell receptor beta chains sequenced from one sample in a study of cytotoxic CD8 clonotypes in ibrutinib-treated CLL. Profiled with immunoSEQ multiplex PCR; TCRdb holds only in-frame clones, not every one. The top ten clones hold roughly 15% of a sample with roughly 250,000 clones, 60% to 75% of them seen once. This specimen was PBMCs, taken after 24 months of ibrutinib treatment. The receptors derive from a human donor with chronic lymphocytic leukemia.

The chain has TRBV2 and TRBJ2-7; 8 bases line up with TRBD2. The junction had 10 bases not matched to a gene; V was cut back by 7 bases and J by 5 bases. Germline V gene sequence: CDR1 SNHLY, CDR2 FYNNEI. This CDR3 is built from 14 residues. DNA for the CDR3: TGTGCCAGCAAGGTTTTCAGCGGGAGCGACGAGCAGTACTTC. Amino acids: CASKVFSGSDEQYF.

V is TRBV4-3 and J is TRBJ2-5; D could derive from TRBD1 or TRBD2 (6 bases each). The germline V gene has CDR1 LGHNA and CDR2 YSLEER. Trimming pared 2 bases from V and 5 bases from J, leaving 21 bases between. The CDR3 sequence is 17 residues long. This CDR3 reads CASSQNWGVSQGETQYF. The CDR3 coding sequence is TGCGCCAGCAGCCAAAACTGGGGGGTAAGCCAGGGGGAGACCCAGTACTTC.

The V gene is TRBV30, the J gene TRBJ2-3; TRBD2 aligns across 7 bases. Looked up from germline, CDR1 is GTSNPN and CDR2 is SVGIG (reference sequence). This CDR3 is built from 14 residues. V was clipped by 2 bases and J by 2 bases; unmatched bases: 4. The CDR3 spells CAWSKAGDTDTQYF. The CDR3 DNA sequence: TGTGCCTGGAGTAAGGCGGGGGACACAGATACGCAGTATTTT.

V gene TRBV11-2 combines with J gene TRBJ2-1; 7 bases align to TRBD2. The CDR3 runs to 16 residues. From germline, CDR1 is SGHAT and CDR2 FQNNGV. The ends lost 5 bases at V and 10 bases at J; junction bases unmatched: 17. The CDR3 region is CASSPQGGSRDDEQFF. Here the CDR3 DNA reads TGTGCCAGCAGCCCCCAGGGCGGGAGCCGCGATGACGAGCAGTTCTTC.

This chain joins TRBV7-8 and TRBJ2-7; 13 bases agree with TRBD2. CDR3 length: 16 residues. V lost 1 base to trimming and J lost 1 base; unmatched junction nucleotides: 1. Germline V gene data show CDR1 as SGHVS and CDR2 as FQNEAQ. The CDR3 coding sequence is TGTGCCAGCAGCTTAGGACTAGCGGGAGGTTCCTACGAGCAGTACTTC. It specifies CASSLGLAGGSYEQYF.

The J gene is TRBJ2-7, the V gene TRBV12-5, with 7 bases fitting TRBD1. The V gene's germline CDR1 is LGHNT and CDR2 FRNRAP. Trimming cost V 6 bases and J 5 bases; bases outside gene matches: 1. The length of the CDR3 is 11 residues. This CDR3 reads CASGGGDEQYF. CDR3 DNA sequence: TGTGCTAGTGGAGGGGGCGACGAGCAGTACTTC. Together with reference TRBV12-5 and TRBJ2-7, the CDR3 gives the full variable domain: DARVTQTPRHKVTEMGQEVTMRCQPILGHNTVFWYRQTMMQGLELLAYFRNRAPLDDSGMPKDRFSAEMPDATLATLKIQPSEPRDSAVYFCASGGGDEQYFGPGTRLTVT.

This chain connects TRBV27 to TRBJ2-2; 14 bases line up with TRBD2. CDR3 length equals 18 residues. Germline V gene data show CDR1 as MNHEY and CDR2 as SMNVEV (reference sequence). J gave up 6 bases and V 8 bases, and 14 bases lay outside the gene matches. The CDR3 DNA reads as TGTGCCAGCGCGAGACTAGCGGGAGGGCCTTGGTACGCCGGGGAGCTGTTTTTT. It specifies CASARLAGGPWYAGELFF.

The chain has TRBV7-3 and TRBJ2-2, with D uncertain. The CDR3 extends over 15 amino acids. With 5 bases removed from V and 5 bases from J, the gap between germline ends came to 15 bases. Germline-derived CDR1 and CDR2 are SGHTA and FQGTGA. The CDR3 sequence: CASSAGKGWTGELFF. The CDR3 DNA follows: TGTGCCAGCAGCGCAGGCAAGGGATGGACCGGGGAGCTGTTTTTT. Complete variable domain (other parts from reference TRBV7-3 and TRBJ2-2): GAGVSQTPSNKVTEKGKYVELRCDPISGHTALYWYRQSLGQGPEFLIYFQGTGAADDSGLPNDRFFAVRPEGSVSTLKIQRTERGDSAVYLCASSAGKGWTGELFFGEGSRLTVL.

The chain's CDR3 is CSPRQGNEQFF. The CDR3 nucleotides read TGCAGCCCTAGACAGGGGAATGAGCAGTTCTTC. V usage is TRBV20-1 and J usage is TRBJ2-1, with 8 positions matching TRBD1. Per germline, CDR1 DFQATT and CDR2 SNEGSKA (reference sequence). The CDR3 length is 11 residues.

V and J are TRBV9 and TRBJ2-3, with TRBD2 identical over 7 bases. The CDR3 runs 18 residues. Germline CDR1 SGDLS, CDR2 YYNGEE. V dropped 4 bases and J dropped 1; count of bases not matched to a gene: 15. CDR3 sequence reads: CASSHPPTSLLRTDTQYF. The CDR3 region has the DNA TGTGCCAGCAGCCACCCTCCGACTAGCCTTCTCCGCACAGATACGCAGTATTTT.

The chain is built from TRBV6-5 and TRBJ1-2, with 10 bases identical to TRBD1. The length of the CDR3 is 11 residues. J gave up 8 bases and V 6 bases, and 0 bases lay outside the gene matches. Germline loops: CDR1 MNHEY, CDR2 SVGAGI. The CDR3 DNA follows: TGTGCCAGCAGGACAGGGGGCGGCTACACCTTC. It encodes CASRTGGGYTF.

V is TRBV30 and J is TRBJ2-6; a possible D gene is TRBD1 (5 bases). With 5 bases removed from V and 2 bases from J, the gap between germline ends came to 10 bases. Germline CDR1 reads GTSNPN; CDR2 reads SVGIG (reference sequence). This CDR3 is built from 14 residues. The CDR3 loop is CAWEQDTGANVLTF. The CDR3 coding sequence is TGTGCCTGGGAACAGGATACTGGGGCCAACGTCCTGACTTTC. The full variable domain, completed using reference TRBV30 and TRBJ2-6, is SQTIHQWPATLVQPVGSPLSLECTVEGTSNPNLYWYRQAAGRGLQLLFYSVGIGQISSEVPQNLSASRPQDRQFILSSKKLLLSDSGFYLCAWEQDTGANVLTFGAGSRLTVL.

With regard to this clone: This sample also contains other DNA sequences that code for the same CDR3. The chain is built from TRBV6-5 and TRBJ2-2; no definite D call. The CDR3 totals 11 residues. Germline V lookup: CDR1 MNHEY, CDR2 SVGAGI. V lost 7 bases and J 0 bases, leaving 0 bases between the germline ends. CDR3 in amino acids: CASTNTGELFF. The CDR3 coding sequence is TGTGCCAGCACGAACACCGGGGAGCTGTTTTTT.

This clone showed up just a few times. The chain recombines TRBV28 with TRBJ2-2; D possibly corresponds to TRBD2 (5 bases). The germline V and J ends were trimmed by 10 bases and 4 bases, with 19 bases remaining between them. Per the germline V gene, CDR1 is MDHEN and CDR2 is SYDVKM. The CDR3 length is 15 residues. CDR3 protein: CATNSAPRGTGELFF. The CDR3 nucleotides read TGTGCCACCAACTCAGCCCCTCGGGGCACCGGGGAGCTGTTTTTT.

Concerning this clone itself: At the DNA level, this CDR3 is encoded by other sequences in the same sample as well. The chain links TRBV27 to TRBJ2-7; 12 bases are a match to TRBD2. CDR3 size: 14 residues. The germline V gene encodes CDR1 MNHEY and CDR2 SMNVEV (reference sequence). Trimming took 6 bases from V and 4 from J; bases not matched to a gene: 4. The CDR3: CASSGLAGRYEQYF. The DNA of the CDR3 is TGTGCCAGCAGCGGACTAGCGGGAAGGTACGAGCAGTACTTC.

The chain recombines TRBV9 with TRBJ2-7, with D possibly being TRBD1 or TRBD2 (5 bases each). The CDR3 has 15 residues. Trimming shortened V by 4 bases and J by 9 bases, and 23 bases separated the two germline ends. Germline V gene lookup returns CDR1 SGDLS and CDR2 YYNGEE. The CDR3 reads CASSTDTRDQERQYF. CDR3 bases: TGTGCCAGCAGCACAGACACCCGGGACCAAGAACGGCAGTACTTC.

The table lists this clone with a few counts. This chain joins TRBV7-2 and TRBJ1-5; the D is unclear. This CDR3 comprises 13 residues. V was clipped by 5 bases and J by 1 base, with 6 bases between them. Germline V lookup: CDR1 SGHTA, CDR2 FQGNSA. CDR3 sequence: CASSPQSNQPQHF. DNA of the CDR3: TGTGCCAGCAGCCCTCAGAGCAATCAGCCCCAGCATTTT.

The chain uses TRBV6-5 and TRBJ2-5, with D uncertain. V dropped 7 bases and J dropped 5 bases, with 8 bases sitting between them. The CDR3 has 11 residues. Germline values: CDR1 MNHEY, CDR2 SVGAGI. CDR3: CASTLRETQYF. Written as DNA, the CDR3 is TGTGCCAGCACCCTCCGGGAGACCCAGTACTTC.

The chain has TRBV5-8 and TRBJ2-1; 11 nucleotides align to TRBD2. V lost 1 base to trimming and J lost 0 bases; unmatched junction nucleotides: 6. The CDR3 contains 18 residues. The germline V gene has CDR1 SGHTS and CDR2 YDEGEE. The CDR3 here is CASSLTTSGISSYNEQFF. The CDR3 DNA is TGTGCCAGCAGCTTGACGACTAGCGGGATCAGCTCCTACAATGAGCAGTTCTTC.

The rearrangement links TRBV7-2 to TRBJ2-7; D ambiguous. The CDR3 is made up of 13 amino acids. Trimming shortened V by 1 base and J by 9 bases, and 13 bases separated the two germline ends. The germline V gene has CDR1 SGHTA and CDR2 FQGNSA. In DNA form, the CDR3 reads TGTGCCAGCAGCTTAGATCCTCAGGATCCGCAGTACTTC. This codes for CASSLDPQDPQYF.